This T cell receptor (beta chain) was sequenced for a study of cytomegalovirus exposure and HLA in healthy donors. Study in general: There were under 130 million unique TCR beta sequences, drawn from 150 million to 200 million T cells, in an earlier analysis. Study conclusions and caveats: A missense variant in DCLRE1C was later tied to TCR beta V- and J-gene trimming. Reports indicated that the classifier achieved high specificity and sensitivity in diagnosing cytomegalovirus status.

Germline V gene data show CDR1 as LNHDA and CDR2 as SQIVND (reference sequence). Trimming cost V 4 bases and J 1 base; bases outside gene matches: 3. The length of the CDR3 is 15 residues. The donors gave bone marrow, and they were healthy. PCR involved 60 Vbeta and 13 Jbeta primers. TCRdb's table, derived via immunoSEQ multiplex PCR, lists solely in-frame clones and lacks some. The sample holds 78,000 or so clones, 62% seen once. As for this clone: The antigen remains unidentified.

The material sequenced was PBMCs. This chain joins TRBV19 and TRBJ1-5, with 8 positions matching TRBD1. The TCR comes from a male donor in good health and CMV-seropositive. In nucleotides, the CDR3 is TGTGCCAGTAGTACCGGGGACAGGAGCAATCAGCCCCAGCATTTT. Translated: CASSTGDRSNQPQHF.